This T cell receptor beta chain appears in the sequencing data of a study of blood T cell repertoires in COVID-19. Across the whole study: The origin of the acute and convalescent COVID-19 samples was the United States, Italy and Spain. PBMCs, B-cell-depleted T cells, or T cells provided the cDNA or gDNA that made up the material.

The CDR3 spans 14 residues. Between the trimmed V and J ends, which lost 0 bases and 7 bases, there was a span of 8 bases. In germline, CDR1 is SGHNT, CDR2 YYREEE (reference sequence). Per the original methods: How many nucleated cells were present was estimated from reference gene primer amplification. The data were produced by immunoSEQ multiplex PCR, yet TCRdb's version contains in-frame clones alone and is incomplete. V and J calls and clone size are given by that table; D and trimming were obtained from the DNA. This table holds hundreds of thousands of clones, approximately 89% found once. The sequence was obtained from a woman between 45 and 65 years old who had recovered from COVID-19. The sample comprised peripheral blood. The chain combines TRBV5-4 with TRBJ1-6; D uncertain. The CDR3 spells CASSLARGNSPLHF. The DNA for the CDR3 is TGTGCCAGCAGCTTGGCGCGCGGAAATTCACCCCTCCACTTT. The full variable domain, with the rest looked up from reference TRBV5-4 and TRBJ1-6, is ETGVTQSPTHLIKTRGQQVTLRCSSQSGHNTVSWYQQALGQGPQFIFQYYREEENGRGNFPPRFSGLQFPNYSSELNVNALELDDSALYLCASSLARGNSPLHFGNGTRLTVT.